This entry lists 12 T cell receptor beta chains sequenced from one sample in a study of control samples from healthy donors and cancer patients. Sequenced by immunoSEQ multiplex PCR; TCRdb stores in-frame clones only, minus some. The data contain more than 95,000 clones, roughly four fifths of them singletons. Material for sequencing was blood. Receptors originate from a woman aged 45-65 years in good health.

V usage is TRBV7-9 and J usage is TRBJ1-1; D is possibly TRBD1 (5 bases). CDR1 SEHNR and CDR2 FQNEAQ come from the germline V gene (reference sequence). Trimming shortened V by 3 bases and J by 5 bases, and 10 bases separated the two germline ends. The CDR3 runs to 13 residues. CDR3 nucleotides: TGTGCCAGCAGCTTCACGGGGGGTACTGAAGCTTTCTTT. Amino acid sequence: CASSFTGGTEAFF. The full variable domain, completed using reference TRBV7-9 and TRBJ1-1, is DTGVSQNPRHKITKRGQNVTFRCDPISEHNRLYWYRQTLGQGPEFLTYFQNEAQLEKSRLLSDRFSAERPKGSFSTLEIQRTEQGDSAMYLCASSFTGGTEAFFGQGTRLTVV.

V usage is TRBV19 and J usage is TRBJ2-7; D is unclear. The ends were cut back, 1 base at V and 2 bases at J, with 15 bases in the middle. CDR1 is LNHDA, CDR2 SQIVND, per germline (reference sequence). The CDR3 totals 16 residues. The CDR3 reads CASSIAPSTFTYEQYF. The CDR3 nucleotides are TGTGCCAGTAGTATAGCACCCTCAACCTTTACCTACGAGCAGTACTTC.

The chain carries TRBV6-5 and TRBJ2-7; D is possibly TRBD1 (5 bases). CDR1 and CDR2 from the germline V gene are MNHEY and SVGAGI. This CDR3 has 13 residues. Deletions cut 7 bases from V and 3 bases from J, with 13 bases between. CDR3 region: CASKDSAFYEQYF. The DNA of the CDR3 is TGTGCCAGCAAAGACAGTGCTTTCTACGAGCAGTACTTC.

This chain uses TRBV5-5 with TRBJ2-2, with no clear D. V was cut by 0 bases and J by 1 base, with 4 bases left in between. Germline CDR1 SGHKS, CDR2 YYEKEE (reference sequence). The CDR3 covers 14 residues. The CDR3 is CASSLAGNTGELFF. In DNA form, the CDR3 reads TGTGCCAGCAGCTTGGCCGGGAACACCGGGGAGCTGTTTTTT.

The chain employs TRBV28 and TRBJ1-2; D unclear. The V gene lost 7 bases and the J gene lost 0 bases, with 6 bases spanning the gap. The CDR3 extends over 12 amino acids. The germline gives CDR1 MDHEN, CDR2 SYDVKM. The CDR3 is CASTVPNYGYTF. The CDR3 DNA reads as TGTGCCAGCACCGTCCCTAACTATGGCTACACCTTC.

J is TRBJ1-1 and V is TRBV28; 7 nucleotides line up with TRBD1. Germline V gene sequence: CDR1 MDHEN, CDR2 SYDVKM. J lost 7 bases, V lost 6 bases, and 14 bases had no gene match. There are 15 residues in the CDR3. CDR3 residues: CASRYRGSVNGEAFF. The CDR3, as DNA: TGTGCCAGCAGATACAGGGGATCCGTAAACGGTGAAGCTTTCTTT.

The chain links TRBV18 to TRBJ1-2; D gene unclear. The germline V gene encodes CDR1 KGHSH and CDR2 LQKENI. The CDR3 contains 15 residues. V was cut by 3 bases and J by 4 bases, with 15 bases left in between. The chain's CDR3 is CASSPSTDGLYGYTF. The CDR3 region has the DNA TGTGCCAGCTCACCTTCCACGGACGGACTCTATGGCTACACCTTC.

The genes are TRBV7-6 and TRBJ2-7, with 14 bases that match TRBD2. From germline, CDR1 is SGHVS and CDR2 FNYEAQ. J was trimmed by 4 bases and V by 5 bases; bases with no gene match: 10. This CDR3 region has 17 residues. CDR3 nucleotides: TGTGCCAGCAGCCTACCCTGGACTAGCGGGAGGCTGTACGAGCAGTACTTC. It specifies CASSLPWTSGRLYEQYF.

The chain joins TRBV6-4 to TRBJ2-2; a weak D match, TRBD1 (5 bases). Germline CDR1 and CDR2: MRHNA and SNTAGT. Between the trimmed V and J ends, which lost 6 bases and 5 bases, there was a span of 16 bases. This CDR3 has 15 amino acids. DNA of the CDR3: TGTGCCAGCAGAACTGGGGCAGGAGAGACCGGGGAGCTGTTTTTT. Translation gives CASRTGAGETGELFF.

The V call is TRBV28, the J call TRBJ2-7, with D maybe TRBD1 (5 bases). Germline V CDR1 and CDR2: MDHEN, SYDVKM. V was pared by 5 bases and J by 6 bases, with 11 bases between. CDR3 length: 12 amino acids. The CDR3: CASSPGYREQYF. Here the CDR3 DNA reads TGTGCCAGCAGTCCAGGGTATCGCGAGCAGTACTTC. The complete variable domain, with remaining parts taken from reference TRBV28 and TRBJ2-7, reads DVKVTQSSRYLVKRTGEKVFLECVQDMDHENMFWYRQDPGLGLRLIYFSYDVKMKEKGDIPEGYSVSREKKERFSLILESASTNQTSMYLCASSPGYREQYFGPGTRLTVT.

V usage is TRBV7-2 and J usage is TRBJ2-1, with TRBD2 as a possible D gene (5 bases). V was pared by 5 bases and J by 9 bases, with 14 bases between. This CDR3 has 13 amino acids. CDR1 and CDR2 (germline): SGHTA, FQGNSA. The CDR3 region is CASSPRAVAEQFF. CDR3 coding DNA: TGTGCCAGCAGCCCGAGGGCGGTCGCTGAGCAGTTCTTC.

The rearrangement uses TRBV2 and TRBJ2-7, with D hard to call. V was clipped by 1 base and J by 3 bases, with 7 bases between them. CDR1 SNHLY and CDR2 FYNNEI come from the germline V gene. This CDR3 has 13 residues. CDR3 loop: CASSEERIYEQYF. The CDR3 region has the DNA TGTGCCAGCAGTGAAGAACGGATCTACGAGCAGTACTTC.